The 16 T cell receptor beta chains reported below all come from one sample, sequenced in a study of Graves' ophthalmopathy and Graves' hyperthyroidism. For repertoire sequencing, the TCR beta CDR3 regions were amplified from RNA transcripts. The workflow started with a first-round RT-PCR run with HTBI primers and then moved on to a second-round multiplex PCR. TCRdb re-derived calls from the multiplex PCR reads in MiXCR, one entry per CDR3 protein. The table shows some 750,000 distinct CDR3 sequences, with approximately 40% occurring only once. The specimen was peripheral blood. The receptor set was obtained from an adult man with Graves' ophthalmopathy.

Concerning this clonotype itself: Since a much larger clone is just one base distant, this may be a read error. The genes are TRBV7-9 and TRBJ2-7, with 11 bases fitting TRBD1. The CDR3 is 13 amino acids. Trimming removed 9 bases from V and 6 bases from J; junction bases left unmatched: 7. The germline CDR1 and CDR2 sequences are SEHNR and FQNEAQ (reference sequence). The CDR3 sequence: CASGLGTGGEQYF. Here the CDR3 DNA reads TGTGCCAGTGGATTGGGGACAGGGGGCGAGCAGTACTTC.

This clonotype turned up a few times. The chain couples TRBV19 to TRBJ1-1; D gene unclear. The length of the CDR3 is 11 residues. V was trimmed by 7 bases and J by 5 bases, leaving 8 bases between them. CDR1 and CDR2 (germline): LNHDA, SQIVND (reference sequence). DNA of the CDR3: TGTGCCAGTATTGGAGTAACTGAAGCTTTCTTT. The encoded protein is CASIGVTEAFF.

The CDR3 protein is CASSTLPRGEQYF. DNA for the CDR3: TGTGCCAGCAGTACCCTTCCCCGGGGCGAGCAGTACTTC. This chain links TRBV6-2 or TRBV6-3 with TRBJ2-7, with D maybe TRBD2 (5 bases). The CDR3 is 13 amino acids. Trimming pared 5 bases from V and 6 bases from J, leaving 14 bases between. The germline V gene has CDR1 MNHEY and CDR2 SVGEGT.

In the case of this clonotype: One junction end does not reproduce the germline sequence, and a read error may be involved. V is TRBV20-1 and J is TRBJ1-1; D perhaps matches TRBD1 (5 bases). The CDR3 loop spans 14 amino acids. Looked up from germline, CDR1 is DFQATT and CDR2 is SNEGSKA (reference sequence). CDR3 coding DNA: TGCAGTGCTATTGGCAGGACACCTAACACTGAAGCTTTGTTT. Protein: CSAIGRTPNTEALF.

This chain links TRBV29-1 with TRBJ1-5; D may be TRBD1 (5 bases). CDR1 and CDR2 from the germline V gene are SQVTM and ANQGSEA. CDR3 length equals 13 residues. V lost 8 bases to trimming and J lost 4 bases, with 15 bases between them. The CDR3 is CSSKSGQNQPQHF. The CDR3 region has the DNA TGCAGCAGTAAGTCAGGGCAAAATCAGCCCCAGCATTTT.

Worth noting for this clonotype: A single base separates this from a much larger clone, so it may be a read error. The chain is built from TRBV7-2 and TRBJ1-3, with no clear D. CDR1 is SGHTA and CDR2 is FQGNSA in the germline V gene. The CDR3 extends over 15 amino acids. Between the trimmed V and J ends, which lost 1 base and 2 bases, there was a span of 9 bases. CDR3 coding DNA: TGTACCAGCAGCTTAGAGGCAGTGACTGGAAACACCATATATTTT. Translating it yields CTSSLEAVTGNTIYF.

The chain couples TRBV20-1 to TRBJ2-7, with TRBD2 identical over 8 bases. The CDR3 is 15 residues long. Germline CDR1 and CDR2: DFQATT and SNEGSKA (reference sequence). J lost 6 bases, V lost 1 base, and 11 bases had no gene match. This chain's CDR3 is CSARATTGGTPEQYF. CDR3 sequence (DNA): TGCAGTGCTAGAGCAACGACGGGGGGGACGCCCGAGCAGTACTTC.

This clonotype has a handful of counts. The genes are TRBV7-9 and TRBJ1-6; 7 positions agree with TRBD1. J lost 8 bases, V lost 6 bases, and 10 bases had no gene match. Germline V gene lookup returns CDR1 SEHNR and CDR2 FQNEAQ (reference sequence). This CDR3 spans 15 amino acids. The CDR3 DNA is TGTGCCAGCAGTTCGGGACAGTCTCCATATTCACCCCTCCACTTT. It yields the protein CASSSGQSPYSPLHF.

This clonotype was seen just once. The junction and the germline gene differ at one end; a read error may be behind it. The chain uses TRBV25-1 and TRBJ2-2, with 8 bases identical to TRBD1. CDR1 and CDR2 from the germline V gene are MGHDK and SYGVNS. CDR3 length: 16 residues. DNA for the CDR3: TGTGCCATCAGTGAATGGACAGGGCGGAACACCGGGGAGCTGTTTTTT. Protein: CAISEWTGRNTGELFF.

V gene TRBV25-1 combines with J gene TRBJ2-7, with D unresolved. Looked up from germline, CDR1 is MGHDK and CDR2 is SYGVNS. V was shortened by 8 bases and J by 3 bases, with 14 bases between the two germline ends. The CDR3 length is 13 residues. The CDR3 here is CASLHDTNYEQYF. Here the CDR3 DNA reads TGTGCCAGCTTGCATGATACAAACTACGAGCAGTACTTC.

This clonotype was counted between two and nine times. The CDR3: CASSHRDRADSPLHF. CDR3 sequence (DNA): TGTGCCAGCAGCCATAGAGACAGGGCTGATTCACCCCTCCACTTT. The rearrangement joins TRBV5-4 to TRBJ1-6; 7 bases agree with TRBD1. Germline CDR1 reads SGHNT; CDR2 reads YYREEE (reference sequence). Trimming removed 4 bases from V and 8 bases from J; junction bases left unmatched: 9. The CDR3 has 15 residues.

This clonotype was seen once. The chain employs TRBV25-1 and TRBJ2-7; 9 bases line up with TRBD1. The trim removed 6 bases at V and 3 bases at J, leaving 12 bases unmatched. The length of the CDR3 is 16 residues. CDR1 MGHDK and CDR2 SYGVNS come from the germline V gene. CDR3 DNA sequence: TGTGCCAGCAGCCCGGGAGACGGGACAGGGTACTACGAGCAGTACTTC. Amino acid sequence: CASSPGDGTGYYEQYF.

This clonotype was observed a handful of times. The V call is TRBV12-3 or TRBV12-4, the J call TRBJ2-6; D is ambiguous. CDR3 length equals 12 residues. The ends were cut back, 5 bases at V and 5 bases at J, with 4 bases in the middle. The chain's CDR3 is CASSRRANVLTF. The CDR3 DNA reads TGTGCCAGCAGTCGCAGGGCCAACGTCCTGACTTTC.

This clonotype was seen a handful of times. V is TRBV7-9 and J is TRBJ2-5; 8 nucleotides align to TRBD2. The CDR3 spans 16 residues. J lost 2 bases, V lost 6 bases, and 11 bases had no gene match. Germline V gene sequence: CDR1 SEHNR, CDR2 FQNEAQ (reference sequence). The CDR3 bases are TGTGCCAGCAGAACCAAACCACGGGGGGGTCAAGAGACCCAGTACTTC. This sequence encodes CASRTKPRGGQETQYF.

Worth noting for this clonotype: No conserved phenylalanine or tryptophan is present at the end of the CDR3, so a read error is the likely explanation. Because the CDR3's place on the DNA is in doubt, the DNA is left out and the CDR3 is given as listed by TCRdb. This rearrangement joins TRBV20-1 to TRBJ1-4. The CDR3 region is 8 residues in length, termini included. Germline V lookup: CDR1 DFQATT, CDR2 SNEGSKA (reference sequence). CDR3 sequence reads: CSARAAVL.

The J gene is TRBJ2-7, the V gene TRBV15, with D tentatively TRBD1 or TRBD2 (5 bases each). The germline V gene has CDR1 LNHNV and CDR2 YYDKDF (reference sequence). The V end lost 0 bases, the J end lost 0 bases, and 15 bases lay between the germline ends. The CDR3 consists of 17 residues. The chain's CDR3 is CATSRDVSGSDSYEQYF. The CDR3 DNA reads TGTGCCACCAGCAGAGATGTCTCAGGGAGCGACTCCTACGAGCAGTACTTC.